This T cell receptor (beta chain) was captured in a study of human T cells and chemical hapten exposure. Time point described: patch test 1, 2 weeks after DPC sensitization. Treatment in this sample: therapeutic diphenylcyclopropenone sensitization with weekly scalp DPC. Donors were 18 to 70-year-old alopecia patients suitable for DPC. Extraction yielded total RNA from whole blood (unfractionated). Germline CDR1 reads MDHEN; CDR2 reads SYDVKM. This CDR3 contains 14 residues. Germline trimming cut 4 bases from V and 6 bases from J; bases unmatched to any gene: 5. Study-level points and caveats: Donors were affected by alopecia, so their immune reaction might vary from that of healthy individuals.

A note on this clonotype: Its cognate antigen is unknown.

Study processing details: The median was around 88,000 TCRs per sample, ranging about 20,000 to 690,600. From the RACE reads, TCRdb called clonotypes with MiXCR, one entry per CDR3 protein. TCRdb, not the authors, supplied the V and J calls. Of about 360,000 distinct CDR3 sequences listed, about 4.4% are singletons. The chain has TRBV28 and TRBJ1-5; 8 bases are shared with TRBD1. This TCR was recovered from a woman aged 45-60 years with alopecia areata. Some clones in this sample may be carry-over from other donors' samples. The source material was whole blood, sampled in connection with sensitization to the hapten diphenylcyclopropenone (DPC). The CDR3, as DNA: TGTGCCAGCAGTTCCGGACAGGGATCTCAGCCCCAGCATTTT. Amino acids: CASSSGQGSQPQHF.